There are a few counts of the clone carrying this TCR beta chain. Germline values: CDR1 SGHNT, CDR2 YYREEE (reference sequence). V was shortened by 2 bases and J by 1 base, with 9 bases between the two germline ends. CDR3 size: 14 residues. These data belong to a study of T cell changes during pregnancy in multiple sclerosis. Only in-frame clones appear in the TCRdb table, and some are missing; sequencing was by immunoSEQ multiplex PCR. This repertoire shows more than 40,000 clones, approximately 94% found once; its top ten account for just under 0.6%. The V gene is TRBV5-4, the J gene TRBJ1-1; no clear D. The specimen comprised CD4+ T cells from peripheral blood mononuclear cells, sampled in the second trimester of pregnancy. This clonotype originated in a female donor with multiple sclerosis, enrolled in a pregnancy study. The CDR3 sequence is CASSFRGPNTEAFF. CDR3 sequence (DNA): TGTGCCAGCAGCTTCCGTGGGCCGAACACTGAAGCTTTCTTT.